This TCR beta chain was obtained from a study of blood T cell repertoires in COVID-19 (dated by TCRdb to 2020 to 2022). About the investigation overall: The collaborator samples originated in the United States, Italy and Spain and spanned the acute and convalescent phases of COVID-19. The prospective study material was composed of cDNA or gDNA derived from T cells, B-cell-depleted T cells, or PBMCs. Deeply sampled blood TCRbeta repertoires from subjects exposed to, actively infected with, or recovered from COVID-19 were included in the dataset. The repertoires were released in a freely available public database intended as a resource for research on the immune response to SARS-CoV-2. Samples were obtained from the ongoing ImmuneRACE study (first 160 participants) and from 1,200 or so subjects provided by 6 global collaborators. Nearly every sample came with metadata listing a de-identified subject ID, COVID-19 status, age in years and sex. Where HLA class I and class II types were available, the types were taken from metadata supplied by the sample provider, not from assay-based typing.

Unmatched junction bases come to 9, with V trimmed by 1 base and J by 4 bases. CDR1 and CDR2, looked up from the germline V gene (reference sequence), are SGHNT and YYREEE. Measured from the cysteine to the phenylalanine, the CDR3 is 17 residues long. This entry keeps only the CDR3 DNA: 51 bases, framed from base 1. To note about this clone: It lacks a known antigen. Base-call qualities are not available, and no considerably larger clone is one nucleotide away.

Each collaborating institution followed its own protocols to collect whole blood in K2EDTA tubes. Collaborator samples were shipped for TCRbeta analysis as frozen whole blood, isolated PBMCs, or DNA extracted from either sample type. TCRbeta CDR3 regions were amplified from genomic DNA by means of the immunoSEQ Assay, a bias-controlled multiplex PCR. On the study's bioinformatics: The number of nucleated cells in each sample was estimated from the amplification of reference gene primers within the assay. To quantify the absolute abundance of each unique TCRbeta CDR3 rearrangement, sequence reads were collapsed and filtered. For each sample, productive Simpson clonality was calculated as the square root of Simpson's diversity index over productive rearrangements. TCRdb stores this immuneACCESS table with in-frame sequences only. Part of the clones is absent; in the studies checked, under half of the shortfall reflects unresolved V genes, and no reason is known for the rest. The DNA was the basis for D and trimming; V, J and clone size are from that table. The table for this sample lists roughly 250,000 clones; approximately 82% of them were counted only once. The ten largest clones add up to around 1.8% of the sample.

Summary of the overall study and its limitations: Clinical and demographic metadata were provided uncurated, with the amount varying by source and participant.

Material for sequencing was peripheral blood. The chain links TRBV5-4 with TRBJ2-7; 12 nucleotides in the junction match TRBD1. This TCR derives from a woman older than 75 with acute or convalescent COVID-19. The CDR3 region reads CASSLQVGTGGFYEQYF. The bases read TGTGCCAGCAGCTTGCAAGTGGGGACAGGGGGCTTTTACGAGCAGTACTTC.